This T cell receptor (beta chain) was profiled in a study of response to subunit inactivated influenza vaccine. Points from the study as a whole: New T cells are recruited in small numbers by each seasonal influenza vaccination, according to the authors' suggestion.

TCRdb recomputed calls from the RT-PCR reads with MiXCR, one row per CDR3 protein. The table has about 650,000 distinct CDR3 sequences, around 14% seen once. In the case of this clonotype: Its antigen is unknown.

Germline CDR1 and CDR2: DFQATT and SNEGSKA (reference sequence). With 3 bases clipped from V and 0 bases from J, the junction kept 9 bases outside the gene matches. This CDR3 is 17 amino acids long. This TCR came from a man between 50 and 59 years old who received an inactivated influenza vaccine. This chain connects TRBV20-1 to TRBJ2-1, with 9 nucleotides matching TRBD2. This specimen was PBMCs from blood, taken less than 13 days after vaccination. The CDR3 loop is CSASPLAGARSYNEQFF. The DNA for the CDR3 is TGCAGTGCTAGCCCTTTAGCGGGGGCCCGCTCCTACAATGAGCAGTTCTTC.